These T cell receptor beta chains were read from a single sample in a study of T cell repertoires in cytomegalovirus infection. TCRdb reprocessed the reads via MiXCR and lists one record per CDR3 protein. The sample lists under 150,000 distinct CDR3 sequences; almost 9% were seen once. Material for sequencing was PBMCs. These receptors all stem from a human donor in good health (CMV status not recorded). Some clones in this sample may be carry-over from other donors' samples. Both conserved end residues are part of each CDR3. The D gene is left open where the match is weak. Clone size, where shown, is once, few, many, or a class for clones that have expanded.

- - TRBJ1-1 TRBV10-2 CASSGLGEAFF TGCGCCAGCAGTGGACTCGGCGAAGCTTTCTTT
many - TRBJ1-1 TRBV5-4 CASSPASGDTEAFF TGTGCCAGCAGCCCCGCCTCAGGGGACACTGAAGCTTTCTTT
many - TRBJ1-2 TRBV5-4 CASSVGGVVDYGYTF TGTGCCAGCAGCGTAGGGGGAGTAGTAGACTATGGCTACACCTTC
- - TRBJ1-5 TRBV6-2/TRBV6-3 CASSGEQGFDNQPQHF TGTGCCAGCAGTGGAGAACAGGGATTTGACAATCAGCCCCAGCATTTT
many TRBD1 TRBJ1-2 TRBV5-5 CASSPMGQFYGYTF TGTGCCAGCAGCCCGATGGGACAGTTCTATGGCTACACCTTC
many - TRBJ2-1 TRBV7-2 CASSLGTRSYNEQFF TGTGCCAGCAGCTTAGGAACTCGCTCCTACAATGAGCAGTTCTTC
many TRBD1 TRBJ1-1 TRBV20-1 CSASTGDTEAFF TGCAGTGCTAGCACAGGGGACACTGAAGCTTTCTTT
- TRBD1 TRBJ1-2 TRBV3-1 CASSQGTGVDSYTF TGTGCCAGCAGCCAAGGCACAGGGGTAGATAGCTACACCTTC
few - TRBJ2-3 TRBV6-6 CASSYLRGADTQYF TGTGCCAGCAGTTACCTACGGGGGGCGGATACGCAGTATTTT
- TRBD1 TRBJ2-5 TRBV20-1 CSASPWTGEETQYF TGCAGTGCTTCACCTTGGACAGGGGAAGAGACCCAGTACTTC
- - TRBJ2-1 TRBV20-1 CSARPRDGENEQFF TGCAGTGCCAGGCCCCGGGATGGAGAGAATGAGCAGTTCTTC